These T cell receptor beta chains were read from a single sample in a study of CD8 T cells in ankylosing spondylitis. MiXCR, applied by TCRdb to the 5' RACE reads, yields one record per CDR3 protein. The data contain tens of thousands of distinct CDR3 sequences, around 30% of them singletons. The sequenced material came from blood, either unsorted or a sorted T cell fraction (not recorded which). All receptors derive from a male donor with ankylosing spondylitis or in good health (not recorded which). CDR3s include the opening cysteine and the closing phenylalanine or tryptophan.

v_gene	j_gene	CDR3aa
TRBV12-3/TRBV12-4	TRBJ2-1	CASTGTSGRNEQFF
TRBV20-1	TRBJ2-7	CSARSTSYEQYF
TRBV20-1	TRBJ1-5	CSAPAGGGSNQPQHF
TRBV20-1	TRBJ1-3	CSARVLGGFGNTIYF
TRBV20-1	TRBJ2-7	CSARAPRDLYEQYF
TRBV18	TRBJ2-1	CASSPPSGAVDEQFF
TRBV20-1	TRBJ2-1	CSALDPSRHNNEQFF
TRBV7-3	TRBJ1-2	CASSLMANYGYTF
TRBV4-1	TRBJ1-1	CASSHEGKNTEAFF
TRBV5-5	TRBJ1-1	CASSQGLSMNTEAFF
TRBV20-1	TRBJ2-7	CSSRTVYEQYF
TRBV10-3	TRBJ2-1	CAISESKEEQFF
TRBV30	TRBJ2-5	CACHGGSRETQYF
TRBV7-8	TRBJ2-7	CASSLDQVGAYEQYF
TRBV18	TRBJ1-1	CASSPRVGGQQNTEAFF
TRBV6-5	TRBJ1-1	CASSLLLTGGTEAFF
TRBV6-5	TRBJ2-5	CASSYREAQETQYF
TRBV18	TRBJ2-7	CASSSVGTGGSGEQYF
TRBV12-3/TRBV12-4	TRBJ1-5	CASSLGGRNQPQHF
TRBV12-3/TRBV12-4	TRBJ2-1	CASSLRERWGENNEQFF
TRBV7-8	TRBJ2-1	CASRAIAGGLHNEQFF
TRBV5-5	TRBJ2-1	CASRDRLAGYNEQFF
TRBV5-1	TRBJ1-2	CASYDSPQGGYTF
TRBV6-5	TRBJ2-3	CASSYSGGEYTDTQYF
TRBV5-1	TRBJ2-3	CASSLASGREMDTQYF
TRBV15	TRBJ1-3	CATSTGQGADTIYF
TRBV3-1	TRBJ1-5	CASSQGRARNQPQHF
TRBV20-1	TRBJ1-4	CSARPLQPPWEKLFF
TRBV6-5	TRBJ2-2	CASSYSTLRGGHTGELFF
TRBV12-3/TRBV12-4	TRBJ1-2	CASRAPGLKNYGYTF
TRBV10-3	TRBJ2-1	CAISGRTSGDRNEQFF
TRBV12-5	TRBJ2-3	CASGFQNTDTQYF
TRBV20-1	TRBJ2-4	CSGSGSLAKNIQYF